The 20 T cell receptor beta chains below all came from one sample that was sequenced in a study of blood T cell repertoires in COVID-19. Data came from immunoSEQ multiplex PCR; TCRdb stores just in-frame clones and leaves some out. Here the sample spans 230,000 or so clones, more than 65% being singletons. The sequenced sample was peripheral blood. The receptors derive from a man aged 50 to 60 with active or convalescent COVID-19.

CDR3 bases: TGTGCCAGCAGCCCTTTAGCGGGGGCCCCCTACGAGCAGTACTTC. It codes for CASSPLAGAPYEQYF. The rearrangement links TRBV7-3 to TRBJ2-7; 9 bases align to TRBD2. V was clipped by 5 bases and J by 2 bases; unmatched bases: 7. Germline CDR1 SGHTA, CDR2 FQGTGA. The CDR3 totals 15 residues.

The V call is TRBV6-5, the J call TRBJ1-1; 7 nucleotides match TRBD1. The CDR3 extends over 14 amino acids. Per the germline V gene, CDR1 is MNHEY and CDR2 is SVGAGI. V lost 7 bases, J lost 4 bases, and 9 bases stayed unmatched. The CDR3 sequence is CASNRRDRFTEAFF. Written as DNA, the CDR3 is TGTGCCAGCAATAGAAGGGACAGATTCACTGAAGCTTTCTTT.

V is TRBV5-1 and J is TRBJ2-7, with TRBD1 matching over 10 bases. CDR1 SGHRS and CDR2 YFSETQ come from the germline V gene. V shed 0 bases and J 5 bases; nucleotides not matched to a gene: 8. The CDR3 length is 16 residues. The CDR3 DNA reads TGCGCCAGCAGCTTGGCGGCGGGACAGGGGTACCACGAGCAGTACTTC. Translation gives CASSLAAGQGYHEQYF.

V and J are TRBV10-3 and TRBJ2-5; 8 bases are a match to TRBD2. The CDR3 consists of 16 residues. The J segment lost 2 bases and the V segment lost 0 bases, leaving 5 bases of the junction unmatched. Germline CDR1 ENHRY, CDR2 SYGVKD. CDR3 nucleotide sequence: TGTGCCATCAGTGAGTCGGGGACTAGAGGGCAAGAGACCCAGTACTTC. Amino acid sequence: CAISESGTRGQETQYF.

The genes are TRBV6-2 or TRBV6-3 and TRBJ2-3; TRBD2 aligns across 8 bases. Trimming cost V 2 bases and J 2 bases; bases outside gene matches: 6. The germline V gene has CDR1 MNHEY and CDR2 SVGEGT. The CDR3 totals 16 residues. CDR3 DNA sequence: TGTGCCAGCAGTTACGAGGTAGCGGGGCCCACAGATACGCAGTATTTT. Its protein product is CASSYEVAGPTDTQYF.

This clone was observed a single time. The chain couples TRBV5-1 to TRBJ2-3; 7 nucleotides match TRBD1. V gave up 4 bases and J gave up 1 base; unmatched junction bases: 6. The CDR3 consists of 15 residues. CDR1 is SGHRS, CDR2 YFSETQ, per germline. Here the CDR3 reads CASSPGTVGTDTQYF. The CDR3 region has the DNA TGCGCCAGCAGCCCCGGGACAGTTGGCACAGATACGCAGTATTTT. Variable domain in full (rest from reference TRBV5-1 and TRBJ2-3): KAGVTQTPRYLIKTRGQQVTLSCSPISGHRSVSWYQQTPGQGLQFLFEYFSETQRNKGNFPGRFSGRQFSNSRSEMNVSTLELGDSALYLCASSPGTVGTDTQYFGPGTRLTVL.

This chain uses TRBV5-6 with TRBJ1-6; D uncertain. Germline V CDR1 and CDR2: SGHDT, YYEEEE. V lost 4 bases, J lost 4 bases, and 9 bases lay in between. The CDR3 totals 14 residues. The CDR3: CASSRRSYNSPLHF. As DNA, the CDR3 is TGTGCCAGCAGCCGCAGGTCTTATAATTCACCCCTCCACTTT.

The J gene is TRBJ2-4, the V gene TRBV29-1; D is ambiguous. V lost 6 bases, J lost 1 base, and 4 bases lay in between. Germline CDR1 and CDR2: SQVTM and ANQGSEA. The CDR3 is 11 amino acids. CDR3 amino acids: CSVQAKNIQYF. The CDR3 DNA reads TGCAGCGTACAGGCCAAAAACATTCAGTACTTC.

The chain couples TRBV6-6 to TRBJ1-2, with 7 positions matching TRBD1. There are 15 residues in the CDR3. Germline V gene lookup returns CDR1 MNHNY and CDR2 SVGAGI (reference sequence). After removal of 2 bases from V and 6 bases from J, the junction contained 9 bases not matched to a gene. CDR3 residues: CASSYPVGTENGYTF. For the CDR3, the DNA is TGTGCCAGCAGTTACCCAGTCGGGACAGAAAATGGCTACACCTTC.

The gene calls are TRBV30 and TRBJ2-6; a possible D gene is TRBD2 (5 bases). Trimming took 5 bases from V and 1 from J, leaving 9 bases between them. This CDR3 is 14 amino acids long. CDR1 and CDR2 from the germline V gene are GTSNPN and SVGIG (reference sequence). In DNA, the CDR3 is TGTGCCTGGCAAACGGGGTCTGGGGCCAACGTCCTGACTTTC. Protein sequence: CAWQTGSGANVLTF.

The chain carries TRBV10-1 and TRBJ1-4, with D unresolved. Germline V CDR1 and CDR2: WNHNN, SYGVQD (reference sequence). V was cut by 8 bases and J by 8 bases, with 12 bases left in between. The CDR3 is 12 residues long. CDR3 loop: CASPILGEKLFF. The CDR3, as DNA: TGCGCCAGCCCTATACTCGGGGAAAAACTGTTTTTT.

V and J are TRBV28 and TRBJ1-5, with no clear D. Germline loops: CDR1 MDHEN, CDR2 SYDVKM. The CDR3 has 12 residues. The germline V and J ends were trimmed by 6 bases and 2 bases, with 5 bases remaining between them. The CDR3 spells CASREGNQPQHF. The CDR3 DNA sequence: TGTGCCAGCAGGGAGGGCAATCAGCCCCAGCATTTT.

The chain has TRBV9 and TRBJ1-1; D is undetermined. The V gene's germline CDR1 is SGDLS and CDR2 YYNGEE. This CDR3 spans 15 amino acids. With 3 bases removed from V and 3 bases from J, the gap between germline ends came to 15 bases. CDR3 in DNA: TGTGCCAGCAGCGCAGACCTGAGGCGGGACACTGAAGCTTTCTTT. Translated, it gives CASSADLRRDTEAFF.

The V call is TRBV9, the J call TRBJ1-6; 8 nucleotides match TRBD1. Germline V CDR1 and CDR2: SGDLS, YYNGEE. This CDR3 is built from 15 residues. The V gene end was trimmed by 0 bases and the J gene end by 10 bases; junction bases not matched to a gene: 6. The CDR3 DNA reads TGTGCCAGCAGCGTAGGGGGGACAGGCGGATCACCCCTCCACTTT. Translated: CASSVGGTGGSPLHF. Based on the CDR3 plus reference TRBV9 and TRBJ1-6, the full variable domain is DSGVTQTPKHLITATGQRVTLRCSPRSGDLSVYWYQQSLDQGLQFLIQYYNGEERAKGNILERFSAQQFPDLHSELNLSSLELGDSALYFCASSVGGTGGSPLHFGNGTRLTVT.

The CDR3 DNA is TGTGCCAGCAGCTTAGCACTAGCCGGTACGCAGTATTTT. It yields the protein CASSLALAGTQYF. The V and J genes are TRBV11-2 and TRBJ2-3, with TRBD2 as a possible D gene (6 bases). CDR3 length: 13 residues. The germline CDR1 and CDR2 sequences are SGHAT and FQNNGV. V was pared by 1 base and J by 8 bases, with 10 bases between.

The chain joins TRBV28 to TRBJ1-5; no firm D call. There are 12 residues in the CDR3. Trimming stripped 6 bases from V and 6 bases from J, with 9 bases between. Germline assignment: CDR1 MDHEN and CDR2 SYDVKM. The CDR3 nucleotides read TGTGCCAGCAGGAGCTCAGGTCAGCCCCAGCATTTT. It yields the protein CASRSSGQPQHF. Supplemented by reference TRBV28 and TRBJ1-5, the full variable domain reads DVKVTQSSRYLVKRTGEKVFLECVQDMDHENMFWYRQDPGLGLRLIYFSYDVKMKEKGDIPEGYSVSREKKERFSLILESASTNQTSMYLCASRSSGQPQHFGDGTRLSIL.

Worth noting for this clone: No conserved phenylalanine or tryptophan ends this CDR3, so it is likely a read error. The DNA is left out, because the CDR3 cannot be placed on it with certainty; the CDR3 is given as TCRdb lists it. The chain recombines TRBV21-1 with TRBJ1-4; the table gives TRBD1 as D, unverified against the DNA. TRBV21-1 is described as a pseudogene. The CDR3 length equals 13 residues, ends included. The CDR3 reads CASSSKVRGRVRP.

V and J are TRBV12-3 or TRBV12-4 and TRBJ1-4; D remains unclear. The CDR3 loop spans 13 amino acids. V was cut by 6 bases and J by 6 bases, with 11 bases left in between. As DNA, the CDR3 is TGTGCCAGCAGGGACTTCTGGGATGAAAAACTGTTTTTT. This encodes CASRDFWDEKLFF.

V is TRBV20-1 and J is TRBJ2-5; 8 positions match TRBD2. The V and J ends lost 3 bases and 5 bases, in that order; junction bases with no gene match: 5. The CDR3 is 13 residues long. CDR1 and CDR2 (germline): DFQATT, SNEGSKA (reference sequence). Written as DNA, the CDR3 is TGCAGTGCTAGTTATAGCGGGGTTGAGACCCAGTACTTC. This codes for CSASYSGVETQYF.

The rearrangement joins TRBV20-1 to TRBJ2-7; D unclear. This CDR3 is built from 11 residues. The germline gives CDR1 DFQATT, CDR2 SNEGSKA (reference sequence). V was cut by 6 bases and J by 3 bases, with 9 bases left in between. CDR3 region: CSARVVYEQYF. The CDR3 DNA sequence: TGCAGTGCCCGTGTAGTCTACGAGCAGTACTTC.